This T cell receptor (beta chain) was sequenced for a study of cytomegalovirus exposure and HLA in healthy donors. On this clone itself: The antigen remains unidentified.

Primers for the PCR totalled 60 Vbeta and 13 Jbeta. The assay was immunoSEQ multiplex PCR, and TCRdb's table has in-frame clones only and misses some. Of roughly 120,000 clones listed, about 84% were seen once; the top ten hold 3.6%. Germline values: CDR1 SGHTA, CDR2 FQGNSA. V lost 1 base and J lost 2; bases outside the gene matches: 7. CDR3 length: 18 amino acids. Study observations and caveats: Researchers had no immune exposure information except CMV serostatus available. TCR beta chain V- and J-gene trimming was linked, in a later analysis, to a missense variant in DCLRE1C. When analyzed later, the rates of TCR association showed variation by HLA locus, with DRB1 the most and HLA-C the fewest.

The rearrangement uses TRBV7-2 and TRBJ2-3; 12 bases are shared with TRBD2. Sequencing was performed on PBMCs. The sequence came from a man aged 40-49 years in good health and CMV-seronegative. This chain's CDR3 is CASSLGATSGGLTDTQYF. DNA of the CDR3: TGTGCCAGCAGCTTAGGGGCGACTAGCGGGGGACTCACAGATACGCAGTATTTT.